One and the same sample provided the 29 T cell receptor beta chains below, sequenced in a study of shared clonotypes between healthy human individuals. Produced via immunoSEQ multiplex PCR; TCRdb's table is partial and in-frame only. This sample carries some 800,000 clones, about 92% of them seen once, and the ten largest clones take around 24%. Naive CD8 cells comprised CD45RO-negative, CCR7-positively selected cells, excluding terminally differentiated effector memory CD45RA+ cells. Sequenced sample: naive CD8+ T cells sorted from blood. The receptors stem from a man aged 30 to 39 in good health.

In this sample, this clone turned up once. The V gene is TRBV29-1, the J gene TRBJ2-4; D is unresolved. Per the germline V gene, CDR1 is SQVTM and CDR2 is ANQGSEA. The CDR3 spans 16 residues. With 3 bases removed from V and 1 base from J, the gap between germline ends came to 16 bases. Here the CDR3 DNA reads TGCAGCGTTGAGCAGATTTCACAGTGGGCCAAAAACATTCAGTACTTC. Translating it yields CSVEQISQWAKNIQYF.

Only one count was recorded for this clone. This chain uses TRBV29-1 with TRBJ2-7; a possible D gene is TRBD1 (5 bases). The V end lost 7 bases, the J end lost 4 bases, and 17 bases lay between the germline ends. CDR3 length equals 13 residues. Germline V gene lookup returns CDR1 SQVTM and CDR2 ANQGSEA. DNA for the CDR3: TGCAGCGCGTACAGGCGCCGCCGTTACGAGCAGTACTTC. The encoded protein is CSAYRRRRYEQYF.

A note on this clone: Other DNA variants within this sample encode the same CDR3. The chain links TRBV29-1 to TRBJ2-7; 9 bases align to TRBD2. This CDR3 region has 14 residues. Per the germline V gene, CDR1 is SQVTM and CDR2 is ANQGSEA. V lost 3 bases and J lost 1; bases outside the gene matches: 4. The CDR3 sequence is CSVDGLAGSYEQYF. The CDR3, as DNA: TGCAGCGTTGACGGTCTAGCGGGATCCTACGAGCAGTACTTC.

The chain uses TRBV30 and TRBJ2-7, with 8 nucleotides matching TRBD1. Looked up from germline, CDR1 is GTSNPN and CDR2 is SVGIG (reference sequence). The CDR3 runs 14 residues. V was pared by 3 bases and J by 6 bases, with 10 bases of the junction left unmatched. CDR3 nucleotides: TGTGCCTGGAGCTACAGGGGGTTAAGGGGCGAGCAGTACTTC. Protein sequence: CAWSYRGLRGEQYF.

The rearrangement links TRBV9 to TRBJ2-1; perhaps TRBD2 as D (5 bases). Looked up from germline, CDR1 is SGDLS and CDR2 is YYNGEE. Between the trimmed V and J ends, which lost 0 bases and 9 bases, there was a span of 16 bases. CDR3 length: 15 residues. In DNA, the CDR3 is TGTGCCAGCAGCGTAGGGGGTGGACTTGGGTCTGAGCAGTTCTTC. It yields the protein CASSVGGGLGSEQFF. Filled out from reference TRBV9 and TRBJ2-1, the complete variable domain reads DSGVTQTPKHLITATGQRVTLRCSPRSGDLSVYWYQQSLDQGLQFLIQYYNGEERAKGNILERFSAQQFPDLHSELNLSSLELGDSALYFCASSVGGGLGSEQFFGPGTRLTVL.

The chain couples TRBV28 to TRBJ2-7; 7 bases agree with TRBD1. J was trimmed by 1 base and V by 3 bases; bases with no gene match: 15. Germline V gives CDR1 MDHEN, CDR2 SYDVKM. The CDR3 covers 18 residues. This CDR3 reads CASSFAPPTGIYSYEQYF. DNA for the CDR3: TGTGCCAGCAGTTTTGCCCCCCCGACAGGGATCTATTCCTACGAGCAGTACTTC.

The chain couples TRBV13 to TRBJ2-2; perhaps TRBD2 as D (6 bases). This CDR3 contains 13 residues. CDR1 is PRHDT, CDR2 FYEKMQ, per germline (reference sequence). V was pared by 5 bases and J by 5 bases, with 9 bases between. CDR3 region: CASSLGGTGELFF. The CDR3 DNA sequence: TGTGCCAGCAGCCTCGGAGGGACCGGGGAGCTGTTTTTT.

The chain combines TRBV2 with TRBJ2-7, with D possibly TRBD2 on 5 matching bases. The CDR3 length is 17 residues. Germline V gene data show CDR1 as SNHLY and CDR2 as FYNNEI. Trimming cost V 5 bases and J 2 bases, with 22 bases left between them. For the CDR3, the DNA is TGTGCCAGCAGTACCTCTTTACTAGAAACCCAAACCTACGAGCAGTACTTC. Protein: CASSTSLLETQTYEQYF.

This chain uses TRBV6-4 with TRBJ1-2; no reliable D call. CDR1 and CDR2 (germline): MRHNA, SNTAGT. The CDR3 has 15 residues. V was clipped by 5 bases and J by 4 bases, with 17 bases between them. The CDR3 nucleotides are TGTGCCAGCAGTAGTGCACACGGAAAGACCTATGGCTACACCTTC. This encodes CASSSAHGKTYGYTF.

The chain carries TRBV27 and TRBJ1-4, with a weak D call TRBD1 (5 bases). V gave up 3 bases and J gave up 10 bases, with 6 bases separating them. Per the germline V gene, CDR1 is MNHEY and CDR2 is SMNVEV (reference sequence). The CDR3 is 11 amino acids. CDR3 sequence: CASSLQGKLFF. DNA for the CDR3: TGTGCCAGCAGTTTGCAGGGAAAACTGTTTTTT.

This chain uses TRBV19 with TRBJ1-5, with 8 nucleotides matching TRBD1. Germline V CDR1 and CDR2: LNHDA, SQIVND (reference sequence). The CDR3 has 16 residues. Losses at the gene ends were 0 bases for V and 5 bases for J; bases not matched to a gene: 6. CDR3 sequence: CASSIERQGAHQPQHF. The CDR3 DNA sequence: TGTGCCAGTAGTATAGAAAGGCAGGGGGCACATCAGCCCCAGCATTTT.

The chain uses TRBV5-6 and TRBJ2-1; D unresolved. Deletions cut 0 bases from V and 5 bases from J, with 9 bases between. The CDR3 length is 14 residues. Germline V gene sequence: CDR1 SGHDT, CDR2 YYEEEE. This CDR3 is CASSLDVSDNEQFF. In DNA, the CDR3 is TGTGCCAGCAGCTTGGATGTCTCGGACAATGAGCAGTTCTTC.

V and J are TRBV2 and TRBJ2-1, with a tentative D call TRBD1 (6 bases). CDR3 length: 16 amino acids. V was clipped by 1 base and J by 4 bases, with 14 bases between them. Germline loops: CDR1 SNHLY, CDR2 FYNNEI. The CDR3 reads CASSEELQGSYNEQFF. The DNA of the CDR3 is TGTGCCAGCAGTGAAGAGTTACAGGGCTCTTACAATGAGCAGTTCTTC.

This rearrangement joins TRBV4-3 to TRBJ1-4; D is unclear. CDR1 and CDR2 (germline): LGHNA, YSLEER. The CDR3 consists of 16 residues. The ends were cut back, 4 bases at V and 0 bases at J, with 12 bases in the middle. CDR3 bases: TGCGCCAGCAGCCCCTCGTCTGACTCAACTAATGAAAAACTGTTTTTT. Encoded protein: CASSPSSDSTNEKLFF.

This clone appeared a single time. The chain links TRBV27 to TRBJ1-1, with unresolved D. The germline V gene has CDR1 MNHEY and CDR2 SMNVEV (reference sequence). Trimming cost V 0 bases and J 7 bases, with 9 bases left between them. The CDR3 has 13 amino acids. The CDR3 spells CASSLSQRGEAFF. CDR3 nucleotide sequence: TGTGCCAGCAGTTTATCCCAACGCGGTGAAGCTTTCTTT.

CDR3 region: CSVRLGGERLNEQFF. In DNA, the CDR3 is TGCAGCGTTCGCCTGGGTGGCGAGCGGTTGAATGAGCAGTTCTTC. The chain links TRBV29-1 to TRBJ2-1; D is possibly TRBD2 (5 bases). V was shortened by 5 bases and J by 7 bases, with 21 bases between the two germline ends. This CDR3 spans 15 amino acids. CDR1 and CDR2 from the germline V gene are SQVTM and ANQGSEA.

CDR3 loop: CSASQGYTQYF. The CDR3 DNA sequence: TGCAGTGCTAGTCAGGGGTATACGCAGTATTTT. This chain uses TRBV20-1 with TRBJ2-3, with D tentatively TRBD1 (6 bases). The CDR3 runs 11 residues. The V gene's germline CDR1 is DFQATT and CDR2 SNEGSKA (reference sequence). V was shortened by 3 bases and J by 7 bases, with 8 bases between the two germline ends.

Remarks on this clone: The junction and the germline gene differ at one end; a read error may be behind it. The rearrangement joins TRBV10-2 to TRBJ1-2; D is uncertain. The CDR3 sequence is 12 residues long. The germline V gene encodes CDR1 WSHSY and CDR2 SAAADI. CDR3 amino acids: CASREVGSTEVF. CDR3 DNA sequence: TGCGCCAGCAGGGAAGTTGGCAGCACAGAAGTCTTC.

The chain carries TRBV29-1 and TRBJ1-1; D ambiguous. This CDR3 contains 12 residues. Trimming took off 5 bases at V and 0 bases at J, with 7 bases between the two ends. The germline CDR1 and CDR2 sequences are SQVTM and ANQGSEA. The CDR3 nucleotides read TGCAGCGTTTACAAATTGAACACTGAAGCTTTCTTT. Translating gives CSVYKLNTEAFF.

The chain couples TRBV7-6 to TRBJ2-1; D possibly corresponds to TRBD2 (6 bases). Between the trimmed V and J ends, which lost 3 bases and 10 bases, there was a span of 13 bases. Germline CDR1 is SGHVS and CDR2 is FNYEAQ. The CDR3 extends over 13 amino acids. For the CDR3, the DNA is TGTGCCAGCAGCTTCGCGTCAGGAGGGGAGCAGTTCTTC. Protein sequence: CASSFASGGEQFF.

J is TRBJ2-1 and V is TRBV6-5; no clear D gene. The V end lost 5 bases, the J end lost 6 bases, and 11 bases lay between the germline ends. Per the germline V gene, CDR1 is MNHEY and CDR2 is SVGAGI. The CDR3 consists of 13 residues. This CDR3 is CASSSREFNEQFF. CDR3 nucleotide sequence: TGTGCCAGCAGTAGTAGAGAGTTCAATGAGCAGTTCTTC.

For this clone: This same CDR3 is encoded by further DNA sequences in the sample. The chain carries TRBV29-1 and TRBJ2-7, with a tentative D call TRBD1 (6 bases). Germline V gene data show CDR1 as SQVTM and CDR2 as ANQGSEA. Trimming took 0 bases from V and 1 from J, leaving 7 bases between them. The CDR3 covers 13 residues. The CDR3 sequence is CSVEEDRSYEQYF. Here the CDR3 DNA reads TGCAGCGTTGAAGAGGACAGATCCTACGAGCAGTACTTC.

As concerns this clone: This sample includes further DNA sequences coding for the same CDR3. The chain couples TRBV27 to TRBJ1-5; D gene uncertain. Per germline, CDR1 MNHEY and CDR2 SMNVEV (reference sequence). V was clipped by 2 bases and J by 2 bases, with 4 bases between them. The CDR3 length is 13 residues. In nucleotides, the CDR3 is TGTGCCAGCAGTTTAGCAGGCAATCAGCCCCAGCATTTT. It codes for CASSLAGNQPQHF.

The chain uses TRBV4-1 and TRBJ2-1; 7 bases map to TRBD2. This CDR3 contains 13 residues. Germline CDR1 reads MGHRA; CDR2 reads YSYEKL. V gave up 5 bases and J gave up 6 bases; unmatched junction bases: 4. The CDR3 region is CASSGWEGNEQFF. In DNA, the CDR3 is TGCGCCAGCAGCGGGTGGGAGGGCAATGAGCAGTTCTTC.

About this clone: The sample holds other DNA sequences that translate to the same CDR3. The V and J genes are TRBV5-1 and TRBJ2-7; 10 bases fit TRBD2. V lost 3 bases to trimming and J lost 6 bases; unmatched junction nucleotides: 12. Germline loops: CDR1 SGHRS, CDR2 YFSETQ. This CDR3 comprises 16 residues. Here the CDR3 reads CASSYGLAGAFVEQYF. CDR3 nucleotides: TGCGCCAGCAGCTATGGTCTAGCGGGAGCCTTTGTCGAGCAGTACTTC.

The J gene is TRBJ2-7, the V gene TRBV6-1, with TRBD1 as a possible D gene (6 bases). The V and J ends lost 2 bases and 4 bases respectively, with 12 bases between them. Germline CDR1 and CDR2: MNHNS and SASEGT. The CDR3 runs 14 residues. CDR3 bases: TGTGCCAGCAGTGAATTTTTGGGGGCATACGAGCAGTACTTC. Translated: CASSEFLGAYEQYF.

A remark on this clone: Other DNA sequences within the sample encode an identical CDR3. CDR3 DNA sequence: TGTGCCAGCAGCTTAGCCACAGATACGCAGTATTTT. It yields the protein CASSLATDTQYF. This sequence joins TRBV11-2 and TRBJ2-3; D is unresolved. The V end was cut by 1 base, the J end by 2 bases, with 1 base between. There are 12 residues in the CDR3. Germline V gene data show CDR1 as SGHAT and CDR2 as FQNNGV.

This clone has just one count. V gene TRBV5-1 combines with J gene TRBJ2-3; D ambiguous. Germline V gives CDR1 SGHRS, CDR2 YFSETQ. The CDR3 runs to 14 residues. Between the trimmed V and J ends, which lost 5 bases and 1 base, there was a span of 11 bases. The CDR3 loop is CASSYSAGTDTQYF. CDR3 nucleotides: TGCGCCAGCAGTTATAGTGCGGGCACAGATACGCAGTATTTT.

This clone was found a few times. This rearrangement joins TRBV2 to TRBJ1-5; 9 nucleotides line up with TRBD1. CDR1 is SNHLY and CDR2 is FYNNEI in the germline V gene. V was pared by 6 bases and J by 5 bases, with 5 bases of the junction left unmatched. There are 14 residues in the CDR3. As DNA, the CDR3 is TGTGCCAGCAGGGAAACAGGGGGCGATCAGCCCCAGCATTTT. Protein product: CASRETGGDQPQHF. Complete variable domain (other parts from reference TRBV2 and TRBJ1-5): EPEVTQTPSHQVTQMGQEVILRCVPISNHLYFYWYRQILGQKVEFLVSFYNNEISEKSEIFDDQFSVERPDGSNFTLKIRSTKLEDSAMYFCASRETGGDQPQHFGDGTRLSIL.